This T cell receptor (beta chain) emerged from a study of early T cells in non-severe SARS-CoV-2 infection. Across the study: Chains stayed unpaired after sequencing of bulk RNA from unsorted whole blood.

This clonotype turned up a few times. Antigen unknown. Sequence at one end of the junction differs from germline and may be a read error. General study findings and limits: VDJdb matching favored anti-spike CD8 responses, missing private and CD4 specificities.

TCRdb re-called the 5' RACE reads with MiXCR, one entry per CDR3 protein. Of under 45,000 distinct CDR3 sequences detected, approximately 6.6% appear once; the ten largest clones hold approximately 26%. The specimen comprised whole blood, sampled at baseline. The receptor's source is an adult who was a healthcare worker with PCR-confirmed SARS-CoV-2 infection or an uninfected control (not recorded which).

CDR3 sequence (DNA): TGTGCCAGCAGAGAAGGAAATCTGAACACTGAAGCTTTCTTT. As protein: CASREGNLNTEAFF. The chain employs TRBV6-1 and TRBJ1-1, with unresolved D. There are 14 residues in the CDR3. Germline values: CDR1 MNHNS, CDR2 SASEGT.